These T cell receptor beta chains were read from a single sample in a study of T cells in Graves' hyperthyroidism and ophthalmopathy. TCRdb passed the multiplex PCR reads through MiXCR, listing each CDR3 protein once. The repertoire holds approximately 380,000 distinct CDR3 sequences, with around a sixth as singletons. Sequenced material: blood. All receptors come from a man younger than 35 with Graves' ophthalmopathy. Each CDR3 is given with its conserved first and last residue. The order of the fields is D gene, V gene, J gene, clone size, CDR3 DNA, CDR3 protein. D genes are given only for firm matches. Size tells how often a clone was seen (once, few, many) or the class of an expanded clone, and some rows leave it out.

D: TRBD1
V: TRBV20-1
J: TRBJ1-6
size: .
DNA: TGCAGTGCTTTCAGGGACAGTGGAAGCTCCTATAATTCACCCCTCCACTTT
CDR3: CSAFRDSGSSYNSPLHF

D: .
V: TRBV25-1
J: TRBJ1-4
size: few
DNA: TGTGCCAGCAGTGATCCTCGGGCAGGGGTCGAAAAACTGTTTTTT
CDR3: CASSDPRAGVEKLFF

D: TRBD2
V: TRBV9
J: TRBJ2-7
size: .
DNA: TGTGCCAGCAGTCAGCTAGCGGGGGCCGCCTACGAGCAGTACTTC
CDR3: CASSQLAGAAYEQYF

D: .
V: TRBV5-1
J: TRBJ1-2
size: few
DNA: TGCGCCAGCAGCCCCCGGGAGGTTAACTATGGCTACACCTTC
CDR3: CASSPREVNYGYTF

D: .
V: TRBV7-9
J: TRBJ2-7
size: many
DNA: TGTGCCAGCAGCTTAACAACGACGGGGGCCTACGAGCAGTACTTC
CDR3: CASSLTTTGAYEQYF

D: .
V: TRBV11-3
J: TRBJ2-3
size: many
DNA: TGTGCCAGCAGCACCAGGAAGGGGGAGCTAACAGATACGCAGTATTTT
CDR3: CASSTRKGELTDTQYF

D: .
V: TRBV20-1
J: TRBJ2-7
size: many
DNA: TGCAGTATGAGCGGGCCGGGGGTCAACGAGCAGTACTTC
CDR3: CSMSGPGVNEQYF

D: .
V: TRBV24-1
J: TRBJ1-2
size: few
DNA: TGTGCCACCAGCGTTACCCCGGGTGGCGGCTACACCTTC
CDR3: CATSVTPGGGYTF

D: TRBD1
V: TRBV5-8
J: TRBJ2-7
size: .
DNA: TGTGCCAGCAGCTTAGGGACAGGGGTTTCCTACGAGCAGTACTTC
CDR3: CASSLGTGVSYEQYF

D: .
V: TRBV5-1
J: TRBJ1-3
size: .
DNA: TGCGCCAGCAGCCTCGAACAGGATTACTCTGGAAACACCATATATTTT
CDR3: CASSLEQDYSGNTIYF

D: TRBD1
V: TRBV11-2
J: TRBJ2-1
size: once
DNA: TGTGCCAGCAGCTTAGCTCCGGGACAGGGGGCCCTTTGGCAAGAGACCCAGTTCTTC
CDR3: CASSLAPGQGALWQETQFF

D: TRBD2
V: TRBV4-2
J: TRBJ2-1
size: many
DNA: TGTGCCAGCAGCCAACTAGCGGGGGGGGGCTACAATGAGCAGTTCTTC
CDR3: CASSQLAGGGYNEQFF

D: TRBD2
V: TRBV7-9
J: TRBJ2-1
size: .
DNA: TGTGCCAGCAGACACCCTCTAGCGGGGGGGCCCGATGAGCAGTTCTTC
CDR3: CASRHPLAGGPDEQFF

D: TRBD2
V: TRBV27
J: TRBJ2-7
size: many
DNA: TGTGCCAGCAGGGGACTAGCGCCAGAGAGCTCCTACGAGCAGTACTTC
CDR3: CASRGLAPESSYEQYF

D: .
V: TRBV9
J: TRBJ2-7
size: few
DNA: TGTGCCAGCAGCGTAGGGTCAGGGACCCACGAGCAGTACTTC
CDR3: CASSVGSGTHEQYF

D: TRBD2
V: TRBV27
J: TRBJ2-3
size: .
DNA: TGTGCCAGCCTCTGCTCTCAATACAGGCTCGGCGGGGGGGGCGCGGGGGATACGCAGTATTTT
CDR3: CASLCSQYRLGGGGAGDTQYF

D: .
V: TRBV12-3/TRBV12-4
J: TRBJ2-5
size: many
DNA: TGTGCCAGCAGCTCCGGGCAGGCTGGGCTGACCCAGTACTTC
CDR3: CASSSGQAGLTQYF

D: TRBD1
V: TRBV7-3
J: TRBJ2-2
size: .
DNA: TGTGCCAGCAGCGAAACCGGGACAGGCACAAACACCGGGGAGCTGTTTTTT
CDR3: CASSETGTGTNTGELFF

D: .
V: TRBV29-1
J: TRBJ2-3
size: .
DNA: TGCAGCGTTGAAGATTCTAGTCAATGGGGGTATTTT
CDR3: CSVEDSSQWGYF

D: .
V: TRBV18
J: TRBJ2-7
size: many
DNA: TGTGCCAGCTCACCAAACTTCTACGAGCAGTACTTC
CDR3: CASSPNFYEQYF

D: TRBD1
V: TRBV7-9
J: TRBJ1-4
size: many
DNA: TGTGCCAGCGGGGGACAGCTCCGGGAAAAACTGTTTTTT
CDR3: CASGGQLREKLFF

D: TRBD1
V: TRBV6-1
J: TRBJ1-6
size: few
DNA: TGTGCCAGCGGGACAGGGGTAAATTCACCCCTCCACTTT
CDR3: CASGTGVNSPLHF

D: .
V: TRBV28
J: TRBJ1-5
size: .
DNA: TGTGCCAGCAGTTTATTGGGGGCTGGCAATCAGCCCCAGCATTTT
CDR3: CASSLLGAGNQPQHF

D: .
V: TRBV18
J: TRBJ2-7
size: many
DNA: TGTGCCAGCTCACAAGAACTGACAGACTACGAGCAGTACTTC
CDR3: CASSQELTDYEQYF

D: .
V: TRBV7-8
J: TRBJ2-7
size: .
DNA: TGTGCCAGCAGCTTCACTCGGTTAGAGCAGTACTTC
CDR3: CASSFTRLEQYF

D: .
V: TRBV2
J: TRBJ1-6
size: .
DNA: TGTGCCACGCCGGGGGGCTCCTATAATTCACCCCTCCACTTT
CDR3: CATPGGSYNSPLHF

D: TRBD2
V: TRBV7-3
J: TRBJ2-5
size: many
DNA: TGTGCCAGCAGCTTAACGGGGAACAGCGGGACGCAAGAGACCCAGTACTTC
CDR3: CASSLTGNSGTQETQYF

D: .
V: TRBV6-1
J: TRBJ1-5
size: many
DNA: TGTGCCAGTGCATGGGGGCAGAACCTTAGCAATCAGCCCCAGCATTTT
CDR3: CASAWGQNLSNQPQHF

D: .
V: TRBV27
J: TRBJ2-2
size: once
DNA: TGTGCCAGCAGCCTAGGGCTTTACGGGGAGCTGTTTTTT
CDR3: CASSLGLYGELFF

D: TRBD1
V: TRBV9
J: TRBJ1-2
size: .
DNA: TGTGCCAGCAGTTTGACAGGGGGCGCCTTCATTGGCTACACCTTC
CDR3: CASSLTGGAFIGYTF

D: TRBD2
V: TRBV2
J: TRBJ2-3
size: many
DNA: TGTGCCAGCAGTGAGCTAGCGGGGGGATACGTCAGCACAGATACGCAGTATTTT
CDR3: CASSELAGGYVSTDTQYF

D: TRBD1
V: TRBV12-3/TRBV12-4
J: TRBJ1-3
size: .
DNA: TGTGCCAGCAGGTGGGGACAGGGATATGGAAACACCATATATTTT
CDR3: CASRWGQGYGNTIYF

D: TRBD2
V: TRBV24-1
J: TRBJ2-3
size: .
DNA: TGTGCCACCAGTGTTTATAGCGGGGGAGTAGATACGCAGTATTTT
CDR3: CATSVYSGGVDTQYF

D: TRBD2
V: TRBV5-4
J: TRBJ2-3
size: .
DNA: TGTGCCAGCAGCTTGGTTAAGGAGCGGGGGACAGATACGCAGTATTTT
CDR3: CASSLVKERGTDTQYF

D: .
V: TRBV2
J: TRBJ1-6
size: many
DNA: TGTGCCAGCAAAGGAACAGGGAGAACTAATTCACCCCTCCACTTT
CDR3: CASKGTGRTNSPLHF

D: TRBD1
V: TRBV5-1
J: TRBJ2-7
size: .
DNA: TGCGCCAGCAGCCCCGGGACAGGGGAGGCCGAGCAGTACTTC
CDR3: CASSPGTGEAEQYF

D: .
V: TRBV6-1
J: TRBJ1-3
size: many
DNA: TGTGCCAGCAGTGAGCCAGGGGACGGAAACACCATATATTTT
CDR3: CASSEPGDGNTIYF

D: .
V: TRBV3-1
J: TRBJ1-4
size: .
DNA: TGTGCCAGCAGCCAGTCCCGGGGCACTAATGAAAAACTGTTTTTT
CDR3: CASSQSRGTNEKLFF

D: .
V: TRBV6-1
J: TRBJ1-1
size: .
DNA: TGTGCCAGCAGGAGAAGGGGCGGTAACACTGAAGCTTTCTTT
CDR3: CASRRRGGNTEAFF

D: .
V: TRBV27
J: TRBJ2-1
size: few
DNA: TGTGCCAGCAGTTCGCTTACCTACAATGAGCAGTTCTTC
CDR3: CASSSLTYNEQFF

D: TRBD2
V: TRBV3-1
J: TRBJ2-7
size: many
DNA: TGTGCCAGCAGCGAAAGTTACCCAACCGGGACTAGGGGCTACGAGCAGTACTTC
CDR3: CASSESYPTGTRGYEQYF

D: TRBD2
V: TRBV6-5
J: TRBJ2-3
size: .
DNA: TGTGCCAGCAGTTACGGACTAGCGGGGGGGCAAGATACGCAGTATTTT
CDR3: CASSYGLAGGQDTQYF

D: TRBD2
V: TRBV13
J: TRBJ2-1
size: few
DNA: TGTGCCAGCAGCTCCGGACTAGCGGGGGCCAATGAGCAGTTCTTC
CDR3: CASSSGLAGANEQFF

D: .
V: TRBV6-1
J: TRBJ2-3
size: .
DNA: TGTGCCAGCACGACTTTAGGGGACCAGGGCACAGATACGCAGTATTTT
CDR3: CASTTLGDQGTDTQYF

D: TRBD2
V: TRBV20-1
J: TRBJ2-3
size: .
DNA: TGCAGTGCTAGAGATCTCAGCGGGGCCGGTCGGCATAGCACAGATACGCAGTATTTT
CDR3: CSARDLSGAGRHSTDTQYF

D: TRBD1
V: TRBV2
J: TRBJ2-7
size: .
DNA: TGTGCCAGCAGTGAAAACCGGGACAGGTCCTACGAGCAGTACTTC
CDR3: CASSENRDRSYEQYF

D: .
V: TRBV6-1
J: TRBJ1-2
size: many
DNA: TGTGCCAGCACAGGGGTGGCCTATGGCTACACCTTC
CDR3: CASTGVAYGYTF

D: .
V: TRBV7-2
J: TRBJ2-1
size: many
DNA: TGTGCCAGCAGCCCGGCTTGGGGGACCAATGAGCAGTTCTTC
CDR3: CASSPAWGTNEQFF

D: .
V: TRBV27
J: TRBJ2-4
size: many
DNA: TGTGCCAGCAGTTTTTCAGGGTTCCCCAAAAACATTCAGTACTTC
CDR3: CASSFSGFPKNIQYF

D: TRBD2
V: TRBV12-3/TRBV12-4
J: TRBJ2-1
size: many
DNA: TGTGCCAGCAGTTTCGGGGGGGGCGGGACACAGTTCTTC
CDR3: CASSFGGGGTQFF

D: .
V: TRBV7-6
J: TRBJ2-3
size: many
DNA: TGTGCCAGCAGCTTGGGTGGGGAGGCAGATACGCAGTATTTT
CDR3: CASSLGGEADTQYF

D: .
V: TRBV12-3/TRBV12-4
J: TRBJ2-7
size: few
DNA: TGTGCCAGCAGTCCGGAGTTGCCGGGAATCTACGAGCAGTACTTC
CDR3: CASSPELPGIYEQYF

D: TRBD2
V: TRBV7-9
J: TRBJ2-1
size: many
DNA: TGTGCCAGCAGCCGATGGACTAGCGGGGGCGGGGATGAGCAGTTCTTC
CDR3: CASSRWTSGGGDEQFF

D: .
V: TRBV7-8
J: TRBJ2-7
size: .
DNA: TGTGCCAGCAGCTCCAGAGAATACGAGCAGTACTTC
CDR3: CASSSREYEQYF

D: .
V: TRBV19
J: TRBJ1-1
size: many
DNA: TGTGCCAGCAGCACAGGACCAAACACTGAAGCTTTCTTT
CDR3: CASSTGPNTEAFF

D: .
V: TRBV6-1
J: TRBJ1-1
size: many
DNA: TGTGCCAGCACCGAGGGACGGTTGAACACTGAAGCTTTCTTT
CDR3: CASTEGRLNTEAFF

D: .
V: TRBV3-1
J: TRBJ1-2
size: .
DNA: TGTGCCAGCAGCCAAGATTCGCCCCCGAAGGGCTACACCTTC
CDR3: CASSQDSPPKGYTF